In this sample, the clone carrying this T cell receptor beta chain turned up many times. What it binds is not known. The data stem from a study of early T cells in non-severe SARS-CoV-2 infection. Study details: The input, bulk RNA from unsorted whole blood, was sequenced, and chains were unpaired. Whole-study findings and limits: VDJdb matches were skewed toward anti-spike CD8 T cell responses.

Germline V gives CDR1 DFQATT, CDR2 SNEGSKA (reference sequence). V lost 6 bases and J 3 bases, leaving 5 bases between the germline ends. The CDR3 contains 11 residues. Individual cDNA molecules carried attached unique molecular identifiers. TCRdb re-analysed the 5' RACE reads in MiXCR, keeping a single row per CDR3 protein. In the table there are roughly 55,000 distinct CDR3 sequences, approximately 10% of which are singletons. The receptor comes from an adult who was a healthcare worker with PCR-confirmed SARS-CoV-2 infection or an uninfected control (not recorded which). The source material was whole blood. The rearrangement links TRBV20-1 to TRBJ2-2; no clear D. The CDR3, as DNA: TGCAGTGCCGGGTACACCGGGGAGCTGTTTTTT. This codes for CSAGYTGELFF.